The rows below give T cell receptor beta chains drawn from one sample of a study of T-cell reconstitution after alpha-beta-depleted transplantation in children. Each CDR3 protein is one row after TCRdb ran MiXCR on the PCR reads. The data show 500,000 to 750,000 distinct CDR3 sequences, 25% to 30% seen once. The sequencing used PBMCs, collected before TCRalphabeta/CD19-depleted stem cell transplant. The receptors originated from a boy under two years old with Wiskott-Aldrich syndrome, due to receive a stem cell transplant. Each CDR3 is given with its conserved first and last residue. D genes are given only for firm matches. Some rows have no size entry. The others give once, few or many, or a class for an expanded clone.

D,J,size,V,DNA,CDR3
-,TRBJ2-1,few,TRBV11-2,TGTGCCAGCAGCTTAGCGGGAGATGTTTTTGAGCAGTTCTTC,CASSLAGDVFEQFF
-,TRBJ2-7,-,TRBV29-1,TGCAGCGTTGGGAGGGGAGCCTACGAGCAGTACTTC,CSVGRGAYEQYF
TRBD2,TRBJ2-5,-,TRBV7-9,TGTGCCAGCAGCCCGACTAGCGGTCTTCAAGAGACCCAGTACTTC,CASSPTSGLQETQYF
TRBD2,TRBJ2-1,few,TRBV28,TGTGCCAGCAGTTTTAAGCTAGCGGGAGATCGCAATGAGCAGTTCTTC,CASSFKLAGDRNEQFF
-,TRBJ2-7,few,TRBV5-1,TGCGCCAGCAGTCCCAGAGCGGCGGAGAGGGAATACGAGCAGTACTTC,CASSPRAAEREYEQYF
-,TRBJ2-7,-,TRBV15,TGTGCCACCAGCAGAGGGGTAGTTGGGCGGAAATCCTACGAGCAGTACTTC,CATSRGVVGRKSYEQYF
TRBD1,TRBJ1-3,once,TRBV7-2,TGTGCCAGCAGCGTGGACAGGGAAAACACCATATATTTT,CASSVDRENTIYF
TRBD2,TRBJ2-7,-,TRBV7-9,TGTGCCAGCAGCTTTTTTGCGGGAGGCCCTACCTACGAGCAGTACTTC,CASSFFAGGPTYEQYF
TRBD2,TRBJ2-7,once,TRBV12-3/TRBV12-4,TGTGCCAGCAGTCCTACAGGCGGGACTAGCGCCCACTACGAGCAGTACTTC,CASSPTGGTSAHYEQYF
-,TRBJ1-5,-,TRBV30,TGTGCCTGGAATGGACCGGGACGGGAGAATCAGCCCCAGCATTTT,CAWNGPGRENQPQHF